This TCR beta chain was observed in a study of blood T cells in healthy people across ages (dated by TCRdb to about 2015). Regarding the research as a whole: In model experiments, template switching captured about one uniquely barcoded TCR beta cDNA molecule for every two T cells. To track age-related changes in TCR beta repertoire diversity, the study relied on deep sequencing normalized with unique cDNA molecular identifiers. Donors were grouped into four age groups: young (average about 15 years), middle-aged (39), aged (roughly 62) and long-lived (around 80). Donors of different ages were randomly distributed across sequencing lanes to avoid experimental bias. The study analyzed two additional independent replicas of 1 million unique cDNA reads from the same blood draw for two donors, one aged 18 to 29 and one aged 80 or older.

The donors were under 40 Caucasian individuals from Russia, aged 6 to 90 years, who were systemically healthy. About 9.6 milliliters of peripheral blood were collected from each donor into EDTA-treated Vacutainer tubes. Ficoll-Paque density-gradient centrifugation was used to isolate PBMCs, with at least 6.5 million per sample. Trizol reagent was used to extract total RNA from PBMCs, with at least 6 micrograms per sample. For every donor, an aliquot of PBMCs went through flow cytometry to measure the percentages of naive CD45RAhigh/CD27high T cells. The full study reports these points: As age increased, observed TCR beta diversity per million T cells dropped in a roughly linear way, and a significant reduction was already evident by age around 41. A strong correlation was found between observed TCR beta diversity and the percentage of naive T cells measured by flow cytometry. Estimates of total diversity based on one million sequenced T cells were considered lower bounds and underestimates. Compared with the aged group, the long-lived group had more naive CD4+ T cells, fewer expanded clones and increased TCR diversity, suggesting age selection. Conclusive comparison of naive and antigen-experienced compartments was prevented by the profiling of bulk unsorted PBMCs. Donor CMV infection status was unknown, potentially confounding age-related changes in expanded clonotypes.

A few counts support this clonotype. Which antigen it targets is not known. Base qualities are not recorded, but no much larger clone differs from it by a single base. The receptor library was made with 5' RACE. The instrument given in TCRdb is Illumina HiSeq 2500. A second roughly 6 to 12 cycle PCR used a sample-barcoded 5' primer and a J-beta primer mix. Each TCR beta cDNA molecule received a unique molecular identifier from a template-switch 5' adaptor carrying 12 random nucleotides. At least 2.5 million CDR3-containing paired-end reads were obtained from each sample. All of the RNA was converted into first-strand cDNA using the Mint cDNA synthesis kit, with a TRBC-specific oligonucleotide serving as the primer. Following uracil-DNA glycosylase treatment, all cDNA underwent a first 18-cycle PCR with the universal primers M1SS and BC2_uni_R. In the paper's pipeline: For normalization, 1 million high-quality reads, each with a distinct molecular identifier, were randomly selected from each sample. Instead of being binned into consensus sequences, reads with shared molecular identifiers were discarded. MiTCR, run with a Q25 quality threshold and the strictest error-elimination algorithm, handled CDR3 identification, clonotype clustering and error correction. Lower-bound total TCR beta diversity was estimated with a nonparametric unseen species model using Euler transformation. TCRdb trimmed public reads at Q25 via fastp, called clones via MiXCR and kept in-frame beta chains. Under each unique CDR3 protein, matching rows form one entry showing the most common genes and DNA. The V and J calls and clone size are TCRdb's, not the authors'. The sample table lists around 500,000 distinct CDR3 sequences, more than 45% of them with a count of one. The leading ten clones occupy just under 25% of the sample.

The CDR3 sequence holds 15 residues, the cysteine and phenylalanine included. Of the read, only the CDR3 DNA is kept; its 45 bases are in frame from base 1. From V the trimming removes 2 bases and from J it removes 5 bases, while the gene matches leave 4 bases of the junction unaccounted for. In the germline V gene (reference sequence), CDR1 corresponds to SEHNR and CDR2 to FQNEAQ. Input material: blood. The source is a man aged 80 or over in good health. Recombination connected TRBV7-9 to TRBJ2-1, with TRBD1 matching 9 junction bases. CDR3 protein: CASSLRDRAHNEQFF. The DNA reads TGTGCCAGCAGCTTACGGGACAGGGCCCACAATGAGCAGTTCTTC.